This T cell receptor (beta chain) appears in the sequencing data of a study of blood T cell repertoires in COVID-19. Across the study: Italy, Spain and the United States were the sources of the convalescent and acute COVID-19 samples. The analysed material was cDNA or gDNA that came from T cells, B-cell-depleted T cells, or PBMCs.

CDR1 SNHLY and CDR2 FYNNEI come from the germline V gene. The length of the CDR3 is 14 residues. Germline trimming cut 6 bases from V and 3 bases from J; bases unmatched to any gene: 8. As originally analysed: Estimation of nucleated cell counts was performed using reference gene primer amplification. Data came from immunoSEQ multiplex PCR; TCRdb stores just in-frame clones and leaves some out. V and J calls and clone size follow that table, whereas D and trimming were derived from the DNA. The table has more than 350,000 clones, about 89% seen once. This clonotype was sampled from a woman aged 25 to 39 with COVID-19, enrolled during active disease. The chain links TRBV2 to TRBJ2-7; 7 bases agree with TRBD1. Specimen: peripheral blood. CDR3 loop: CASRDGGQDYEQYF. CDR3 DNA: TGTGCCAGCAGAGACGGAGGACAGGACTACGAGCAGTACTTC. The full variable domain, rest sourced from reference TRBV2 and TRBJ2-7, is EPEVTQTPSHQVTQMGQEVILRCVPISNHLYFYWYRQILGQKVEFLVSFYNNEISEKSEIFDDQFSVERPDGSNFTLKIRSTKLEDSAMYFCASRDGGQDYEQYFGPGTRLTVT.